The rows below give T cell receptor beta chains drawn from one sample of a study of T cells after yellow fever vaccination. Via MiXCR, TCRdb re-called the 5' RACE reads, giving one row per CDR3 protein. The profile covers around 310,000 distinct CDR3 sequences, with 3.6% appearing a single time and about a quarter taken by the ten largest. The sequences come from PBMCs, collected on the day of the yellow fever booster vaccination. The origin of the receptors is a man younger than 35 who received the YFV17D yellow fever vaccine. Each CDR3 is given with its conserved first and last residue. The D gene is left open where the match is weak. A row's size may be missing; if present it is once, few, many or a size class.

V	D	size	J	CDR3	DNA
TRBV11-1	-	many	TRBJ2-1	CASSIGVHNEQFF	TGTGCCAGCAGCATAGGTGTGCACAATGAGCAGTTCTTC
TRBV7-2	TRBD2	few	TRBJ2-1	CASRALAGGTMGQFF	TGTGCCAGCAGGGCCCTAGCGGGGGGGACCATGGGGCAGTTCTTC
TRBV5-1	-	-	TRBJ1-1	CASSATAQNTEAFF	TGCGCCAGCAGTGCTACAGCGCAGAACACTGAAGCTTTCTTT
TRBV27	TRBD1	many	TRBJ2-7	CASSSRGLTYEQYF	TGTGCCAGCAGTTCTAGGGGGCTTACCTACGAGCAGTACTTC
TRBV7-3	-	many	TRBJ2-3	CASSLELGGADTQYF	TGTGCCAGCAGCTTAGAGCTTGGGGGAGCAGATACGCAGTATTTT
TRBV12-3/TRBV12-4	-	few	TRBJ2-3	CASREYTDTQYF	TGTGCCAGCAGGGAATACACAGATACGCAGTATTTT
TRBV10-2	-	many	TRBJ2-5	CASSGGFQETQYF	TGCGCCAGCAGTGGAGGTTTCCAAGAGACCCAGTACTTC
TRBV5-4	-	many	TRBJ2-2	CASSSGIAIGELFF	TGTGCCAGCAGCTCCGGGATTGCTATCGGGGAGCTGTTTTTT
TRBV7-3	-	many	TRBJ1-1	CASSHTNTEAFF	TGTGCCAGCAGTCATACTAACACTGAAGCTTTCTTT
TRBV5-5	-	many	TRBJ1-1	CASSSLGQGRDTEAFF	TGTGCCAGCAGCTCTCTGGGGCAGGGCCGGGACACTGAAGCTTTCTTT
TRBV5-5	-	many	TRBJ2-7	CASSFTPADEQYF	TGTGCCAGCAGCTTTACTCCCGCCGACGAGCAGTACTTC
TRBV4-3	-	few	TRBJ2-2	CASSQEQGGENTGELFF	TGCGCCAGCAGCCAAGAACAAGGGGGTGAAAACACCGGGGAGCTGTTTTTT
TRBV4-3	-	many	TRBJ1-3	CASSQEVVTVSGNTIYF	TGCGCCAGCAGCCAAGAGGTAGTGACCGTCTCTGGAAACACCATATATTTT
TRBV10-2	TRBD1	few	TRBJ2-5	CASSESGTGQETQYF	TGCGCCAGCAGTGAGTCGGGGACAGGACAAGAGACCCAGTACTTC
TRBV20-1	TRBD2	many	TRBJ2-3	CSASGGTSTDTQYF	TGCAGTGCCAGCGGGGGGACTAGCACAGATACGCAGTATTTT
TRBV3-1	-	many	TRBJ2-2	CASSPWGGDAGELFF	TGTGCCAGCAGCCCCTGGGGCGGGGACGCCGGGGAGCTGTTTTTT
TRBV5-1	-	many	TRBJ1-2	CASSLTTTNYGYTF	TGCGCCAGCAGCTTGACAACCACTAACTATGGCTACACCTTC
TRBV7-2	-	few	TRBJ2-5	CASSSGSARGGETQYF	TGTGCCAGCAGCTCCGGTTCTGCGCGGGGCGGGGAGACCCAGTACTTC
TRBV29-1	-	-	TRBJ2-5	CSAGGETQYF	TGCAGCGCCGGAGGGGAGACCCAGTACTTC
TRBV7-9	-	many	TRBJ1-6	CASSLSLHSPLHF	TGTGCCAGCAGCTTAAGCTTGCATTCACCCCTCCACTTT
TRBV4-1	-	many	TRBJ2-1	CASSQGYNEQFF	TGCGCCAGCAGCCAAGGATACAATGAGCAGTTCTTC
TRBV4-2	-	-	TRBJ2-1	CASSQDFDEQFF	TGTGCCAGCAGCCAGGACTTTGATGAGCAGTTCTTC
TRBV20-1	-	-	TRBJ2-5	CSARDASDSRQETQYF	TGCAGTGCTAGAGACGCTTCGGACAGTAGACAAGAGACCCAGTACTTC
TRBV4-2	TRBD1	few	TRBJ2-7	CASSQPQGADGYEQYF	TGTGCCAGCAGCCAACCACAGGGGGCCGATGGGTACGAGCAGTACTTC
TRBV20-1	TRBD1	many	TRBJ2-7	CSAHGMTGHSYEQYF	TGCAGTGCCCACGGGATGACAGGGCACTCCTACGAGCAGTACTTC
TRBV28	TRBD2	-	TRBJ2-3	CASSFGGLGGPDTQYF	TGTGCCAGCAGTTTTGGGGGACTAGGAGGCCCAGATACGCAGTATTTT
TRBV6-5	-	-	TRBJ1-4	CASSYSIGATNEKLFF	TGTGCCAGCAGTTACTCGATAGGGGCTACTAATGAAAAACTGTTTTTT
TRBV6-2/TRBV6-3	-	many	TRBJ2-2	CASSYSGTLLFF	TGTGCCAGCAGTTACTCGGGGACACTCCTGTTTTTT
TRBV7-2	-	-	TRBJ2-3	CASSSSWTHTVTQYF	TGTGCCAGCAGCTCTAGCTGGACCCACACAGTTACGCAGTATTTT
TRBV20-1	-	many	TRBJ2-2	CSASDFLNTGELFF	TGCAGTGCTTCGGACTTCTTAAACACCGGGGAGCTGTTTTTT
TRBV10-3	-	many	TRBJ2-3	CAISLPISTDTQYF	TGTGCCATCAGTCTCCCTATATCCACAGATACGCAGTATTTT
TRBV9	TRBD1	many	TRBJ2-6	CASSVLLGQGSGANVLTF	TGTGCCAGCAGCGTCCTCTTAGGACAGGGCTCTGGGGCCAACGTCCTGACTTTC
TRBV6-5	-	many	TRBJ2-1	CASSPFGGQYNEQFF	TGTGCCAGCAGTCCCTTTGGGGGGCAATACAATGAGCAGTTCTTC
TRBV4-1	-	many	TRBJ2-4	CASSPVTLDRVDIQYF	TGCGCCAGCAGCCCTGTCACGCTCGACCGTGTGGACATTCAGTACTTC
TRBV14	-	-	TRBJ2-5	CASSHAGTQYF	TGTGCCAGCAGCCATGCCGGGACCCAGTACTTC
TRBV10-3	-	many	TRBJ2-5	CANLIARGKETQYF	TGTGCCAACTTAATAGCGCGGGGTAAAGAGACCCAGTACTTC
TRBV20-1	TRBD1	many	TRBJ2-1	CSARRSHRGDEQFF	TGCAGTGCCAGGAGGTCTCACAGGGGAGATGAGCAGTTCTTC
TRBV3-1	-	many	TRBJ1-6	CASSLLGGYNSPLHF	TGTGCCAGCAGCCTGCTCGGGGGTTATAATTCACCCCTCCACTTT
TRBV5-4	-	-	TRBJ2-7	CASSLVGRSFEQYF	TGTGCCAGCAGCTTGGTGGGCAGGTCCTTCGAGCAGTACTTC
TRBV7-9	TRBD1	many	TRBJ2-3	CASRFGGRDRVPSSTDTQYF	TGTGCCAGCAGATTCGGTGGCCGGGACAGAGTTCCGTCTAGCACAGATACGCAGTATTTT
TRBV29-1	-	-	TRBJ2-3	CSVEGGTRTDTQYF	TGCAGCGTTGAGGGTGGGACACGCACAGATACGCAGTATTTT
TRBV4-3	-	many	TRBJ2-4	CASSQVSSSLAKNIQYF	TGCGCCAGCAGCCAAGTGTCCTCCTCGTTAGCCAAAAACATTCAGTACTTC
TRBV6-2/TRBV6-3	-	-	TRBJ1-1	CASRLFGAFF	TGTGCCAGCAGGTTATTCGGCGCTTTCTTT
TRBV18	TRBD2	many	TRBJ2-3	CASSPPSGGANTQYF	TGTGCCAGCTCACCACCTAGCGGGGGGGCCAATACGCAGTATTTT
TRBV4-3	TRBD2	many	TRBJ2-3	CASSQDFGTILDTQYF	TGCGCCAGCAGCCAAGATTTCGGGACTATATTGGATACGCAGTATTTT
TRBV29-1	-	-	TRBJ2-1	CSVGAHNEQFF	TGCAGCGTTGGTGCTCACAATGAGCAGTTCTTC
TRBV6-5	-	many	TRBJ1-2	CASSPAKTVTANYGYTF	TGTGCCAGCAGTCCAGCGAAGACAGTGACAGCTAACTATGGCTACACCTTC
TRBV4-3	-	many	TRBJ2-7	CASSQSVQESYEQYF	TGCGCCAGCAGCCAGTCGGTCCAGGAATCCTACGAGCAGTACTTC
TRBV2	-	-	TRBJ1-5	CASRGGQPQHF	TGTGCCAGCCGGGGGGGTCAGCCCCAGCATTTT
TRBV27	TRBD1	few	TRBJ2-5	CASRLWTGQQETQYF	TGTGCCAGCAGATTATGGACAGGGCAACAAGAGACCCAGTACTTC
TRBV20-1	TRBD2	many	TRBJ2-4	CSAPSGGEGAKNIQYF	TGCAGTGCCCCCAGCGGGGGGGAAGGGGCCAAAAACATTCAGTACTTC
TRBV3-1	-	many	TRBJ2-3	CASSQGPTDTQYF	TGTGCCAGCAGCCAAGGCCCCACAGATACGCAGTATTTT
TRBV10-3	TRBD2	many	TRBJ2-7	CAISGASGVHEQYF	TGTGCCATCAGTGGGGCCAGCGGGGTCCACGAGCAGTACTTC